Below, one T cell receptor beta chain is given with its context. Data came from immunoSEQ multiplex PCR; TCRdb stores just in-frame clones and leaves some out. The table has approximately 36,000 clones, around 90% seen once. The data are from a study of T cell changes during pregnancy in multiple sclerosis. Germline loops: CDR1 SGHTA, CDR2 FQGNSA. CDR3 size: 15 residues. V lost 1 base and J lost 4, with 13 bases in between. The chain employs TRBV7-2 and TRBJ1-2; D is unresolved. The source of this sequence is a female donor with multiple sclerosis, enrolled in a pregnancy study. This material consisted of CD8+ T cells from peripheral blood mononuclear cells, taken in the third trimester of pregnancy. The CDR3 DNA reads as TGTGCCAGCAGCTTAGACAGCCACAACCTCTATGGCTACACCTTC. Protein: CASSLDSHNLYGYTF.